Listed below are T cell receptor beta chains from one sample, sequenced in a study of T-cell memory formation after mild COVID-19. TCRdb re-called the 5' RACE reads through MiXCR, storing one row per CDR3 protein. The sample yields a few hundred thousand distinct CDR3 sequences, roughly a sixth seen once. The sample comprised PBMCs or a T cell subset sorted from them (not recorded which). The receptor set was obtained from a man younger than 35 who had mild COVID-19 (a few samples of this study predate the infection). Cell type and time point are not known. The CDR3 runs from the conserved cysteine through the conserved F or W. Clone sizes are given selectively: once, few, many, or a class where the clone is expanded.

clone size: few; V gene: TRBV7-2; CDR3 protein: CASSFLGRPNTGELFF
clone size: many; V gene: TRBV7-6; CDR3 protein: CASSLRSGAGTYEQYF
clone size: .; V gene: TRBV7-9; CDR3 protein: CASSTSGGYGYTF
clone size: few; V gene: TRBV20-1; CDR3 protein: CSARQGRRNEQFF
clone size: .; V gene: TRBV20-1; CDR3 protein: CSARKGETQYF
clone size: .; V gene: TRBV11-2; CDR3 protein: CASSRGGLAFF
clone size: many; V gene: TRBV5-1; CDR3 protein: CASSLGTSGETQYF
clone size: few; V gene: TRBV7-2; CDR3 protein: CASSLFGVNTEAFF
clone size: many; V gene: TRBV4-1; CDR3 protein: CASSQVAGGADTQYF
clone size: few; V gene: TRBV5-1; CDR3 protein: CASSGVEPSLNSPLHF
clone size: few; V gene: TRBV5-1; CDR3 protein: CASSFGPGTEAFF
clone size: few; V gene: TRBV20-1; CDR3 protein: CSVPSGGNIQYF
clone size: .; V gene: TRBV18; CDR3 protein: CASSPEDRGVNQPQHF
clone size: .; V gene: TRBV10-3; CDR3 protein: CAISLTSRGDNEQFF
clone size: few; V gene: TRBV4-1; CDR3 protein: CASSYLRVGGGAETQYF
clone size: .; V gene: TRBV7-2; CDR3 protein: CASSLEVDRAINYNEQFF
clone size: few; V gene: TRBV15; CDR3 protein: CATSRDLTETQYF
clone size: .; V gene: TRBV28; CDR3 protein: CASSFFGDGYTF
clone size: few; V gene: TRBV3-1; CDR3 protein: CASSQDYGGSTDTQYF
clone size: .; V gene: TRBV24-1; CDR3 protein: CATSDLTGSTDTQYF
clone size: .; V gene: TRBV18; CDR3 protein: CASSPEGSVYGYTF